This TCR beta chain stems from a study of human T cells and chemical hapten exposure (dated by TCRdb to the early 2020s). Context from the whole study: For sensitization, 2% DPC in acetone was applied to a 2 cm by 2 cm area of upper inner arm skin. Weekly therapeutic DPC doses were additionally applied to the scalp of patients throughout the roughly 25-week study period. Patch testing was done on the upper back using Finn chambers containing 0.01% DPC, and results were scored after 6 days according to International Contact Dermatitis Research Group standards. The mostly female patient cohort included alopecia areata with under or over 50% scalp involvement, alopecia totalis and alopecia universalis. Libraries were pooled for sequencing, and variation in per-sample TCR yields was attributed mainly to small differences in library volumes within the pool. In alopecia patients, the study followed how the peripheral blood TCR repertoire changed in vivo over primary and secondary sensitization to diphenylcyclopropenone (DPC), a hapten. Blood samples were taken from patients before sensitization (week 0) and at 2, 6 and about 24 weeks after DPC sensitization. Under 30 alopecia patients gave blood for TCR sequencing at one to four time points (pre-sensitization, 2, 6 and 24 weeks).

This clonotype appeared a few times. Its recognized antigen is unknown. The input lacks base qualities; no much larger clone sits a single base away. Via the germline V gene, CDR1 is KGHSH and CDR2 LQKENI. V trim: 0 bases; J trim: 0 bases; unmatched bases: 5. The CDR3 sequence holds 17 residues, the cysteine and phenylalanine included. Only the CDR3 region is kept as DNA, spanning 51 bases read in frame from base 1. Study-wide findings and limitations: No change with DPC sensitization was found in the number of TCRs above 1 in 1000 frequency, and no evidence of global repertoire structure alterations was found. Expanded TCRs formed significantly more large CDR3 similarity clusters than pre-sensitization or healthy control sets, consistent with antigen-driven responses. After repeated subsampling, changes were observed in the strength of the expansion versus patch-test correlation and in the threshold at which the correlation became significant. Alopecia, a presumed autoimmune disease, was present in all patients, so the immune response of the patients might differ from that of healthy individuals. Patch test score correlated positively with the number of PT1 expanded TCRs, reaching significance at thresholds 8, 16 and 32 but not at 4.

Library prep was done by RACE. The reads were generated on a NextSeq 500. Library preparation attached unique molecular identifiers to individual cDNA molecules for quantitative, reproducible TCR counting. Both TCR alpha and TCR beta chains were sequenced from each blood RNA sample. The original methods were these. The median number of TCRs per sample was roughly 98,000, ranging from about 20,000 to 750,000. The Decombinator software suite was used to annotate V, J and CDR3 in the TCR reads. To make PS versus PT1 abundance plots, every sample was subsampled to the same number of TCRs (28,000). Expanded TCRs were defined as absent before sensitization and observed at least eight times at the 2-week time point. TCRdb reran the public reads through fastp at Q25 and MiXCR, keeping productive beta chains. Entries that share a CDR3 protein sequence are merged under the most common genes and DNA. The V and J calls, along with clone size, are taken from TCRdb and not from the paper's own processing. This sample comprises about 340,000 distinct CDR3 sequences, roughly 6.9% of them detected only once. The leading ten clones occupy around 8.4% of the sample.

Interpreted using the paper, the time point label stands for: patch test 1, 2 weeks after DPC sensitization. The sample's treatment or condition, from its label and the paper: therapeutic diphenylcyclopropenone sensitization with weekly scalp DPC. At each patch-test visit, blood was drawn before the patch test was applied. Patients were eligible if aged 18 to 70, diagnosed with alopecia and judged suitable for DPC therapy, and pregnant patients were excluded. Total RNA was extracted from unfractionated whole blood collected in Tempus Blood RNA tubes. The receptor was isolated from a woman between 18 and 30 years old with alopecia areata. Some clones in this sample may be carry-over from other donors' samples. The input for sequencing was whole blood, taken in connection with sensitization to the hapten diphenylcyclopropenone (DPC). The chain uses TRBV18 and TRBJ1-3, and TRBD1 matches 7 of the central bases. The nucleotides read TGTGCCAGCTCACCACCGCCCGGGACAGCCTCTGGAAACACCATATATTTT. The encoded protein is CASSPPPGTASGNTIYF. This CDR3, with the reference TRBV18 and TRBJ1-3 proteins standing in past its ends, gives the full variable domain NAGVMQNPRHLVRRRGQEARLRCSPMKGHSHVYWYRQLPEEGLKFMVYLQKENIIDESGMPKERFSAEFPKEGPSILRIQQVVRGDSAAYFCASSPPPGTASGNTIYFGEGSWLTVV.